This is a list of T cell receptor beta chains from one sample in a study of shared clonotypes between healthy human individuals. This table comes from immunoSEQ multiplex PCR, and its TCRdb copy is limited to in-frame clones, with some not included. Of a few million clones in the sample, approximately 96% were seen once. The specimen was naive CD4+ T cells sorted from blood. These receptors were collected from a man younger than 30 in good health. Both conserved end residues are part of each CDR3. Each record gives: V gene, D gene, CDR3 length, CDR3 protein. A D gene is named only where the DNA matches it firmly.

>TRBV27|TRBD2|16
CASSLRAGLSYNEQFF
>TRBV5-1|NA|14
CASKDLAANTEAFF
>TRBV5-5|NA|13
CASSLEWTHGYTF
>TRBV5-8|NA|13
CASSLGLYQPQHF
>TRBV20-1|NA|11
CSASTGGEQYF
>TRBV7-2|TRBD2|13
CASSSTSGYEQYF
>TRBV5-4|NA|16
CASSRYIAGDTGELFF
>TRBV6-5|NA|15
CASNSGATGANVLTF
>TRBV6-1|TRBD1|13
CASLDRVFTEAFF
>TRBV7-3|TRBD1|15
CASSSDRGTYNEQFF
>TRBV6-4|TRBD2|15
CASRTGRGGQETQYF
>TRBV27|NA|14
CASRLGRAAIESTF
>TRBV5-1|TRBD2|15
CASSLDGTSWYEQYF
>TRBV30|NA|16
CAGIFIRGTYNSPLHF